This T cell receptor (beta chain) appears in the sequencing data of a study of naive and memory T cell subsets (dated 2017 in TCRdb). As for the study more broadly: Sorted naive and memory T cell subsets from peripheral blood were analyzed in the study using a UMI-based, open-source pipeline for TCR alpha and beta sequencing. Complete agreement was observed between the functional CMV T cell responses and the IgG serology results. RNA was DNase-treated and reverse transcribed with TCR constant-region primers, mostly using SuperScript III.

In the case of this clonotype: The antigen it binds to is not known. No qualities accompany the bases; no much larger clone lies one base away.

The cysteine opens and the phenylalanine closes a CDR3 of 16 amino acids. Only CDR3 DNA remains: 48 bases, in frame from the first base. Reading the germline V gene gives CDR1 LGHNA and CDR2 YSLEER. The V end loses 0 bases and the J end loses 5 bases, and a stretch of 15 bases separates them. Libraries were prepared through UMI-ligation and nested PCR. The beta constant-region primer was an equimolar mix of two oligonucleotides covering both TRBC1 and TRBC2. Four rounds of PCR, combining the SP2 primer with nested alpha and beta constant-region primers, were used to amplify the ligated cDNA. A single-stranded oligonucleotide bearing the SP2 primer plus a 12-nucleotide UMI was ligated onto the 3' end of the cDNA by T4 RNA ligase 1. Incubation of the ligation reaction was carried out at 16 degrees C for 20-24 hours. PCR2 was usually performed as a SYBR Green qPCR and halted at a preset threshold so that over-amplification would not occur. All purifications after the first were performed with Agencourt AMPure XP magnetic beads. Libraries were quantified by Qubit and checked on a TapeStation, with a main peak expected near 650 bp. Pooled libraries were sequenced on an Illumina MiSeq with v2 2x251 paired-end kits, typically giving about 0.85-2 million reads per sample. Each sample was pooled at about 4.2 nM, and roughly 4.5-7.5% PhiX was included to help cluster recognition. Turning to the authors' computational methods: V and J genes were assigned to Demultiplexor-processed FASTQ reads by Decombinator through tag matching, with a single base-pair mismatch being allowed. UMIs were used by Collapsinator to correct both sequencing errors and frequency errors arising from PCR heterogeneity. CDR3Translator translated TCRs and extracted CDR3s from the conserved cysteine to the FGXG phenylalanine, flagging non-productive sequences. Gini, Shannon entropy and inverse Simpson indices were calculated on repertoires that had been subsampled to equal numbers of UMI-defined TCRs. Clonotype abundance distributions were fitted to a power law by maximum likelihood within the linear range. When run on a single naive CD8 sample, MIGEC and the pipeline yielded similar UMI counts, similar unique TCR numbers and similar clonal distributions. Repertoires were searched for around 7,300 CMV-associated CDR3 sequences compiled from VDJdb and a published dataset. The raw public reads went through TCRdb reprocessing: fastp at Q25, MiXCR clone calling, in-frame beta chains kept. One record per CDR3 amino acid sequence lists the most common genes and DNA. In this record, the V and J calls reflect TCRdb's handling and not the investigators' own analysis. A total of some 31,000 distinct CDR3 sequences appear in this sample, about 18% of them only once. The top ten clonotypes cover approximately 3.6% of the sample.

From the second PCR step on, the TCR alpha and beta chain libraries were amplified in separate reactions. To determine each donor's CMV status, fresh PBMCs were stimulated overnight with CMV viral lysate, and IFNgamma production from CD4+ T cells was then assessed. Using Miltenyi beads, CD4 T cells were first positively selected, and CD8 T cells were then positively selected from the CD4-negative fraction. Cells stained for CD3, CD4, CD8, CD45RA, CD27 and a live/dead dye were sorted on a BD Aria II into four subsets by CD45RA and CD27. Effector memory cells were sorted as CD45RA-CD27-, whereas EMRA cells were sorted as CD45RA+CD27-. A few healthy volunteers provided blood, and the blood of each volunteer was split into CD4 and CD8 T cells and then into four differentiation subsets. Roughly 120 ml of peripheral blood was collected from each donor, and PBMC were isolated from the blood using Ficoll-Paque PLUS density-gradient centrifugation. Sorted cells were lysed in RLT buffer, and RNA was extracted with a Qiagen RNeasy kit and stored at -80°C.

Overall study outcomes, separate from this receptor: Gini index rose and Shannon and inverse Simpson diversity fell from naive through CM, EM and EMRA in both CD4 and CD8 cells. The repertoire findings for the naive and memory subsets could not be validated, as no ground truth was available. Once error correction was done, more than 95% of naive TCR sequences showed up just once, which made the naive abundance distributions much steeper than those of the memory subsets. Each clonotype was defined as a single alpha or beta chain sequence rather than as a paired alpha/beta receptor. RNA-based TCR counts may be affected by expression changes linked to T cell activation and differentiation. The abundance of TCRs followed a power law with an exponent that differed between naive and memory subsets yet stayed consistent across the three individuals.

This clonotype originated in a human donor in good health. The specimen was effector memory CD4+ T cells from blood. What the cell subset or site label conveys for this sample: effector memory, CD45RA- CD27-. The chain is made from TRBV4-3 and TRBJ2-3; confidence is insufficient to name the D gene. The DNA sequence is TGCGCCAGCAGCCAAGAGGCCTTGTCCCGTAGAGATACGCAGTATTTT. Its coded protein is CASSQEALSRRDTQYF.